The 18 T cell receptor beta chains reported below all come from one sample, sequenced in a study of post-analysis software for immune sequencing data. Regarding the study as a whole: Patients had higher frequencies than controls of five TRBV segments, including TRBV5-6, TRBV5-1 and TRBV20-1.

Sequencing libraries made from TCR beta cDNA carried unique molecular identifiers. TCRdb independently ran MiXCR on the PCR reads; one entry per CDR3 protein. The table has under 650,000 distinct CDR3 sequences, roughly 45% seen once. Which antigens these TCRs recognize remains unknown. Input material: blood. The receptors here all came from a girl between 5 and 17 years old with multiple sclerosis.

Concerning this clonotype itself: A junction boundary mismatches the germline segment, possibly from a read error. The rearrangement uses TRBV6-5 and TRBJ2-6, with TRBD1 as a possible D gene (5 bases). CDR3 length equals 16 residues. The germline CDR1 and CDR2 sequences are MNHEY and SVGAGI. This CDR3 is CASTGRSDSGANVRTF. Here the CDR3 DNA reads TGTGCCAGCACGGGCAGGTCTGACTCTGGGGCCAACGTCCGGACTTTC.

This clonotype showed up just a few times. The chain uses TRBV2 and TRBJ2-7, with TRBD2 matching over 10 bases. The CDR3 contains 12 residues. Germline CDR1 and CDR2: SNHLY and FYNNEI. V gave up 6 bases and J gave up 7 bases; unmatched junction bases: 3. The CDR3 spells CASSELAGEQYF. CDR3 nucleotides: TGTGCCAGCAGCGAACTAGCGGGGGAGCAGTACTTC.

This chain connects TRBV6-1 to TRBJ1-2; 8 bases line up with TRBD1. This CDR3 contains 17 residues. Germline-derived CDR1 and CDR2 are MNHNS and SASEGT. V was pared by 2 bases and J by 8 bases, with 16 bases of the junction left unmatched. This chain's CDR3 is CASSEYHLDQGANGYTF. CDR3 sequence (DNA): TGTGCCAGCAGTGAATACCACCTTGATCAGGGGGCGAACGGCTACACCTTC.

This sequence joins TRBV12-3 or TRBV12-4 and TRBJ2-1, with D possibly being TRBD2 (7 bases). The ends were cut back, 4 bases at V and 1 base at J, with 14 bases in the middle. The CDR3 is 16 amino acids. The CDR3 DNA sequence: TGTGCCAGCAGTTGGGGGGGCGGACCGTCCTACAATGAGCAGTTCTTC. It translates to CASSWGGGPSYNEQFF.

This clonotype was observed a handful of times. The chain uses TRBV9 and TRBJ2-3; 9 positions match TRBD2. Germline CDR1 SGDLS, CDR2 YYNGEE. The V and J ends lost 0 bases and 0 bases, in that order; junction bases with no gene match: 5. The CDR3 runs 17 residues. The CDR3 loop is CASSVGSAGGSTDTQYF. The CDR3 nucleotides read TGTGCCAGCAGCGTAGGGTCGGCGGGGGGGAGCACAGATACGCAGTATTTT. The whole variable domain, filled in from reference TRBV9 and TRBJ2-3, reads DSGVTQTPKHLITATGQRVTLRCSPRSGDLSVYWYQQSLDQGLQFLIQYYNGEERAKGNILERFSAQQFPDLHSELNLSSLELGDSALYFCASSVGSAGGSTDTQYFGPGTRLTVL.

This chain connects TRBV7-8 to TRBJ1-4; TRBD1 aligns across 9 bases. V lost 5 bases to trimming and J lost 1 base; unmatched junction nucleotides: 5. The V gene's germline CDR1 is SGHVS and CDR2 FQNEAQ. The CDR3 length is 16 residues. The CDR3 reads CASSRTGAITNEKLFF. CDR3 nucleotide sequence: TGTGCCAGCAGCCGGACAGGGGCGATAACTAATGAAAAACTGTTTTTT.

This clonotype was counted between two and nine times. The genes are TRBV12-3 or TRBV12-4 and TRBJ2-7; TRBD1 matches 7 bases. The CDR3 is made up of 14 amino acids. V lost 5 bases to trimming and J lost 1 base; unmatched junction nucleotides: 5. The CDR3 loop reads CASSRDSASYEQYF. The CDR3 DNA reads TGTGCCAGCAGTCGGGACAGCGCATCCTACGAGCAGTACTTC.

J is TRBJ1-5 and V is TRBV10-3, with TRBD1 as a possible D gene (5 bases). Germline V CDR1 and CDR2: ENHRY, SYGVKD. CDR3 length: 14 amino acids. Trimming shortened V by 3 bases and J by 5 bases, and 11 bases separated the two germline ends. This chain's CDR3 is CAISEEGHYQPQHF. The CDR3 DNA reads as TGTGCCATCAGTGAAGAGGGGCATTATCAGCCCCAGCATTTT.

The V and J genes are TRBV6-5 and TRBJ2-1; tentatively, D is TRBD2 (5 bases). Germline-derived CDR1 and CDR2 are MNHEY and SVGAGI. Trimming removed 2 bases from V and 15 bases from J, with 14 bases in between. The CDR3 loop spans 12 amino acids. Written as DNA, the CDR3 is TGTGCCAGCAGTTACGGCCCGGGAAGGATGTTCTTC. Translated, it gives CASSYGPGRMFF.

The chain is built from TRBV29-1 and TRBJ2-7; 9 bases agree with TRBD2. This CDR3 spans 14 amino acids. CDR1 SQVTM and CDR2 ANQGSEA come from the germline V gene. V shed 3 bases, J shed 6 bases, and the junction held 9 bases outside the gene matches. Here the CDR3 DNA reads TGCAGCGTTGACCGAGAGGGAGCGGGAGGCGAGCAGTACTTC. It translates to CSVDREGAGGEQYF.

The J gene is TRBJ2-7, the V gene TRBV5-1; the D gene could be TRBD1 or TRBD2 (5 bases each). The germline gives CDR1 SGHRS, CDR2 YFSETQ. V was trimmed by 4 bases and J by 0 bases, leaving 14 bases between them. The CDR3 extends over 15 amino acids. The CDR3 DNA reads TGCGCCAGCAGCGTCGGGACGGAGAGCTCCTACGAGCAGTACTTC. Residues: CASSVGTESSYEQYF.

As DNA, the CDR3 is TGTGCCAGCAGTCCGAGTGGGGGACCCAACATTCAGTACTTC. Translating it yields CASSPSGGPNIQYF. The chain links TRBV27 to TRBJ2-7; D is possibly TRBD1 or TRBD2 (5 bases each). The end of the DNA aligns better with TRBJ2-4, so the J call may be wrong. This CDR3 comprises 14 residues. The V gene's germline CDR1 is MNHEY and CDR2 SMNVEV (reference sequence).

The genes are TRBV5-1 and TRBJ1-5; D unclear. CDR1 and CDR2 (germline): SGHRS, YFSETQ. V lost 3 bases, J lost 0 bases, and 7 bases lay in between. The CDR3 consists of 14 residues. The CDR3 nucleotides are TGCGCCAGCAGCTCCGGGTATAGCAATCAGCCCCAGCATTTT. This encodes CASSSGYSNQPQHF.

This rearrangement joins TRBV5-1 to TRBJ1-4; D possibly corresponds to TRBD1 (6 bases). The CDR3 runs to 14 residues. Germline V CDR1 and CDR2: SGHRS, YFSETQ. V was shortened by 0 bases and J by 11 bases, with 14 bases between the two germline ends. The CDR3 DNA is TGCGCCAGCAGCTTGGTGGCCGGGACACAGAAACTGTTTTTT. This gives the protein CASSLVAGTQKLFF.

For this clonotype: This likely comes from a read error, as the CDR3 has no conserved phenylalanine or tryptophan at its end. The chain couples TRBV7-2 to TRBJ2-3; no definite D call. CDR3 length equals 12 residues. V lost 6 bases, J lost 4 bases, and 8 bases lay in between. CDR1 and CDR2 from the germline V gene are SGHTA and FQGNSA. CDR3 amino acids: CASSWAADTQYS. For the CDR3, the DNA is TGTGCCAGCAGTTGGGCTGCAGATACGCAGTATTCT.

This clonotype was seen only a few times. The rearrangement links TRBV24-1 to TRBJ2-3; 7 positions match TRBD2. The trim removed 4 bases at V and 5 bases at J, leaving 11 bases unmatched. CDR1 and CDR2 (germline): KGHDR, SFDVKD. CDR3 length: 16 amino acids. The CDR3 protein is CATSDTTAGEKDTQYF. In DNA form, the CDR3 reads TGTGCCACCAGTGACACCACCGCGGGAGAAAAAGATACGCAGTATTTT.

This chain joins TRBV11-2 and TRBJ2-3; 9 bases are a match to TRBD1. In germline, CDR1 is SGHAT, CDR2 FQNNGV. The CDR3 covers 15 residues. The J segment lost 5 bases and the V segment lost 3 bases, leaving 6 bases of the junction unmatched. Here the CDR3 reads CASSFRDRVEDTQYF. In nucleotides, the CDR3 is TGTGCCAGCAGCTTCAGGGACAGGGTCGAAGATACGCAGTATTTT.

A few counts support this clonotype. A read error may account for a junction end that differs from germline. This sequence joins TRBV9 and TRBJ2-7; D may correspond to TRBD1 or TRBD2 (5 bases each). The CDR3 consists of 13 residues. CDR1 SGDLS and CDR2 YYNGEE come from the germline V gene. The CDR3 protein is CANSPGTSYEQYF. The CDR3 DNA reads TGTGCCAACAGCCCCGGGACGTCCTACGAGCAGTACTTC.